This TCR beta chain appears in the sequencing data of a study of shared clonotypes between healthy human individuals. Germline V lookup: CDR1 GTSNPN, CDR2 SVGIG (reference sequence). The length of the CDR3 is 13 residues. V was pared by 3 bases and J by 8 bases, with 16 bases between. The data were produced by immunoSEQ multiplex PCR, yet TCRdb's version contains in-frame clones alone and is incomplete. The sample consists of around 500,000 clones, around 80% of them appearing once. The rearrangement uses TRBV30 and TRBJ1-2, with D hard to call. The receptor was isolated from a woman between 40 and 50 years old in good health. Some clones in this sample may be carry-over from other donors' samples. The sample consisted of PBMCs. This CDR3 is CAWRVSGFWGYTF. The CDR3 DNA is TGTGCCTGGAGGGTTTCGGGGTTCTGGGGCTACACCTTC.